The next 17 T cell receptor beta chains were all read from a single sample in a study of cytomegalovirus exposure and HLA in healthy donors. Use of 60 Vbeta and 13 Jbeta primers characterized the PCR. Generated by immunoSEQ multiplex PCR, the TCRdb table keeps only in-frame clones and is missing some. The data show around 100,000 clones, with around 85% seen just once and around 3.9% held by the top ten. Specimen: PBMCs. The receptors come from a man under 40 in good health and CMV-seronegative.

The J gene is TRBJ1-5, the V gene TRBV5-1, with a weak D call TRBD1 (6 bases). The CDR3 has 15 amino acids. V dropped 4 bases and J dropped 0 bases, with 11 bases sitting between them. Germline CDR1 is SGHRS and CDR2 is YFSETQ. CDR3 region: CASSLTGNSNQPQHF. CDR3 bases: TGCGCCAGCAGCCTAACAGGGAATAGCAATCAGCCCCAGCATTTT.

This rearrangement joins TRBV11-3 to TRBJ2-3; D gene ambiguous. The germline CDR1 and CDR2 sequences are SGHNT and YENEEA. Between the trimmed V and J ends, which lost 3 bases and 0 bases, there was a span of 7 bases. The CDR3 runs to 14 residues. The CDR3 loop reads CASSLRGSTDTQYF. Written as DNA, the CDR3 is TGTGCCAGCAGCTTGCGAGGTAGCACAGATACGCAGTATTTT.

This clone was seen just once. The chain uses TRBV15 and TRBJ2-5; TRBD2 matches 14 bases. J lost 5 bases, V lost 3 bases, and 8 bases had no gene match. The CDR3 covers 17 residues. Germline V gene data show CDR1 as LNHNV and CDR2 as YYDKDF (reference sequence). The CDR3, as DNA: TGTGCCACCAGCAGTGACAGGACTAGCGGGAGGTGGGAGACCCAGTACTTC. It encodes CATSSDRTSGRWETQYF.

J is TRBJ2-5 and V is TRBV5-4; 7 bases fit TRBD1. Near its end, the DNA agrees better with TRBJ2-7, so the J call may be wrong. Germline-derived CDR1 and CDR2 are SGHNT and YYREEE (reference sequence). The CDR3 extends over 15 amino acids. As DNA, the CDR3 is TGTGCCAGCAGTCCGACAGGGTCCAGCTCCTACGAGCAGTACTTC. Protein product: CASSPTGSSSYEQYF.

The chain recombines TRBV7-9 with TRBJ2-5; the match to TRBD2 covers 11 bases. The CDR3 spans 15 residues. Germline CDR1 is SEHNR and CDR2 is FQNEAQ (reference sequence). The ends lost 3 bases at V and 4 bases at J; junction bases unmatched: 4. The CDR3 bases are TGTGCCAGCAGCTTGCTAGCGGGAGGAGGAGAGACCCAGTACTTC. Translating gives CASSLLAGGGETQYF. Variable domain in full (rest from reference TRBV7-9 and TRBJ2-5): DTGVSQNPRHKITKRGQNVTFRCDPISEHNRLYWYRQTLGQGPEFLTYFQNEAQLEKSRLLSDRFSAERPKGSFSTLEIQRTEQGDSAMYLCASSLLAGGGETQYFGPGTRLLVL.

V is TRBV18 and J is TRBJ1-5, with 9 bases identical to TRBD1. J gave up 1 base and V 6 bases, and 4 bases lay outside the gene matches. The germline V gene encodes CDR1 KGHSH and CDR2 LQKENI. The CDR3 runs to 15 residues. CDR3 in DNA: TGTGCCAGCTCGACACAGGGGGCGAGCAATCAGCCCCAGCATTTT. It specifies CASSTQGASNQPQHF.

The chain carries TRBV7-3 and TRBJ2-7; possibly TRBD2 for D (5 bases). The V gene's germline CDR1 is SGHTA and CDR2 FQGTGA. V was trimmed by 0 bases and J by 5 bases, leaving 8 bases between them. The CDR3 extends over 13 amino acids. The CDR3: CASSLTRADEQYF. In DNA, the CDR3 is TGTGCCAGCAGCTTAACGAGGGCAGACGAGCAGTACTTC.

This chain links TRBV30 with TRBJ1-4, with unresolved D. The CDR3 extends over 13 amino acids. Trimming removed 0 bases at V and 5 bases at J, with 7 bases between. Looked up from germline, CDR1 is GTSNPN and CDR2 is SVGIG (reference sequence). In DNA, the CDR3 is TGTGCCTGGAGTGTACGAGCAAATGAAAAACTGTTTTTT. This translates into CAWSVRANEKLFF.

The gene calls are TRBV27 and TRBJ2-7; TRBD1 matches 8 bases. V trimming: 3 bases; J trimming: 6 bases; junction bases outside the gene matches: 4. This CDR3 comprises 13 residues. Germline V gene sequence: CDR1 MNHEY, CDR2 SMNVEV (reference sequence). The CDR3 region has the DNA TGTGCCAGCAGTTTCCGACAGGGGTCCGAGCAGTACTTC. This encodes CASSFRQGSEQYF.

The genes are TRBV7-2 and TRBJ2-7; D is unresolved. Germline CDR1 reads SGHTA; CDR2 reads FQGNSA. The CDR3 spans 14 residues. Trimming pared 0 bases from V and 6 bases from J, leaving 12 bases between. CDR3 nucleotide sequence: TGTGCCAGCAGCTTAGCGGGCAGTGGCCCCGAGCAGTACTTC. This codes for CASSLAGSGPEQYF.

The CDR3 here is CASSPGVDTQYF. The CDR3 nucleotides are TGTGCCAGCAGTCCGGGAGTTGATACGCAGTATTTT. The chain has TRBV6-6 and TRBJ2-3; tentative D call: TRBD2 (6 bases). V lost 5 bases to trimming and J lost 6 bases, with 9 bases between them. The CDR3 runs 12 residues. Germline V CDR1 and CDR2: MNHNY, SVGAGI (reference sequence).

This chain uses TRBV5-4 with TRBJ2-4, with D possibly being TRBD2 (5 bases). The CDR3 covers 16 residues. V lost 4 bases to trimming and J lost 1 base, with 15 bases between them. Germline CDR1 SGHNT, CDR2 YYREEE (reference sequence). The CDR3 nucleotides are TGTGCCAGCAGCCCAACTCTTAGGGAGGCCAAAAACATTCAGTACTTC. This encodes CASSPTLREAKNIQYF.

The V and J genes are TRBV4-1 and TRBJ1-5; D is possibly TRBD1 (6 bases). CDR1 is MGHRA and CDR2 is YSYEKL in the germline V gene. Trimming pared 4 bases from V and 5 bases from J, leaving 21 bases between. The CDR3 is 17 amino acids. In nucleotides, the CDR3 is TGCGCCAGCAGCCGAGCAGACAGGTTAAGTTTGGATCAGCCCCAGCATTTT. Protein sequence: CASSRADRLSLDQPQHF.

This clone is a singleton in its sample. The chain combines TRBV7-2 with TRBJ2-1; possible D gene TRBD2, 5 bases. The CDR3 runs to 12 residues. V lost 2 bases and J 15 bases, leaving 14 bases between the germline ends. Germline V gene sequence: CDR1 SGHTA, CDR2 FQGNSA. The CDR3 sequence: CASSLRQRGWFF. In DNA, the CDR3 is TGTGCCAGCAGCTTAAGGCAGCGCGGGTGGTTCTTC.

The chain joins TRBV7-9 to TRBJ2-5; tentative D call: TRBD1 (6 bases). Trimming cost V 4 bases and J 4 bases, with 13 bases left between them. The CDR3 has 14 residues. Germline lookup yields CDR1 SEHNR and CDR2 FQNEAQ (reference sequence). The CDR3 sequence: CASSSGTLRETQYF. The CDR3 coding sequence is TGTGCCAGCAGCTCGGGGACATTGAGAGAGACCCAGTACTTC.

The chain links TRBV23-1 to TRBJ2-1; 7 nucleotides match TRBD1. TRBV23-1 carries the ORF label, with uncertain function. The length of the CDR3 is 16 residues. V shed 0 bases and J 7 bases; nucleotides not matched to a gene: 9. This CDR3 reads CASSQSRGGAYNEQFF. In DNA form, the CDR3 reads TGCGCCAGCAGTCAATCGAGAGGGGGCGCGTATAATGAGCAGTTCTTC.

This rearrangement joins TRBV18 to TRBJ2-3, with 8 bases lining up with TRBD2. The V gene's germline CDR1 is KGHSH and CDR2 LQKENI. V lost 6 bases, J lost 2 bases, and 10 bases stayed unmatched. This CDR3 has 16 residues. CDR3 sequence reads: CASSPRSGGLTDTQYF. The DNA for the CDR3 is TGTGCCAGCTCCCCAAGGAGCGGGGGCCTCACAGATACGCAGTATTTT.